Following are 19 T cell receptor beta chains from one sample sequenced in a study of blood T cell repertoires in COVID-19. Sequenced by immunoSEQ multiplex PCR; TCRdb stores in-frame clones only, minus some. Seen here are some 250,000 clones, 80% to 90% observed once, and the top ten hold 10% to 15%. The sample taken for sequencing was peripheral blood. These receptors all stem from a woman younger than 45 with COVID-19, enrolled during active disease.

This clone came up once. The rearrangement uses TRBV27 and TRBJ2-7; D perhaps matches TRBD2 (6 bases). CDR3 length: 15 amino acids. Germline CDR1 reads MNHEY; CDR2 reads SMNVEV (reference sequence). V shed 4 bases and J shed 7 bases, with 20 bases lying between them. CDR3 region: CASSSGVGLQLEQYF. The CDR3 DNA reads TGTGCCAGCAGTTCTGGGGTAGGACTACAACTTGAGCAGTACTTC.

This sequence joins TRBV7-8 and TRBJ1-1; a weak D match, TRBD1 (6 bases). Trimming shortened V by 5 bases and J by 2 bases, and 12 bases separated the two germline ends. CDR3 length equals 14 residues. The V gene's germline CDR1 is SGHVS and CDR2 FQNEAQ. The CDR3 region has the DNA TGTGCCAGCAGCCAGGACAGCTATAACACTGAAGCTTTCTTT. Encoded protein: CASSQDSYNTEAFF.

J is TRBJ1-1 and V is TRBV19; no clear D gene. Between the trimmed V and J ends, which lost 4 bases and 1 base, there was a span of 10 bases. Germline CDR1 LNHDA, CDR2 SQIVND (reference sequence). This CDR3 is built from 14 residues. The CDR3 protein is CASSRREGNTEAFF. CDR3 nucleotide sequence: TGTGCCAGTAGTAGGAGAGAGGGGAACACTGAAGCTTTCTTT. Based on the CDR3 plus reference TRBV19 and TRBJ1-1, the full variable domain is DGGITQSPKYLFRKEGQNVTLSCEQNLNHDAMYWYRQDPGQGLRLIYYSQIVNDFQKGDIAEGYSVSREKKESFPLTVTSAQKNPTAFYLCASSRREGNTEAFFGQGTRLTVV.

The chain couples TRBV18 to TRBJ1-5; maybe TRBD1 (5 bases). Germline-derived CDR1 and CDR2 are KGHSH and LQKENI. With 5 bases removed from V and 3 bases from J, the gap between germline ends came to 11 bases. This CDR3 is built from 14 residues. CDR3 nucleotide sequence: TGTGCCAGCTCAGAGACTGGGGCCAATCAGCCCCAGCATTTT. Encoded protein: CASSETGANQPQHF.

V and J are TRBV7-9 and TRBJ2-6, with D perhaps TRBD2 (6 bases). V dropped 8 bases and J dropped 0 bases, with 14 bases sitting between them. CDR1 SEHNR and CDR2 FQNEAQ come from the germline V gene (reference sequence). The CDR3 length is 16 residues. The CDR3 nucleotides are TGTGCCAGCTTACTCAGGGAGGCCTCTGGGGCCAACGTCCTGACTTTC. It yields the protein CASLLREASGANVLTF.

The chain has TRBV29-1 and TRBJ1-1; D unclear. Germline CDR1 is SQVTM and CDR2 is ANQGSEA. V was trimmed by 8 bases and J by 0 bases, leaving 10 bases between them. The CDR3 length is 12 residues. This CDR3 reads CSFSGLNTEAFF. In nucleotides, the CDR3 is TGCAGCTTCTCCGGGTTGAACACTGAAGCTTTCTTT.

The chain carries TRBV5-4 and TRBJ2-7; TRBD2 matches at 7 bases. V gave up 5 bases and J gave up 0 bases; unmatched junction bases: 5. Germline V gene lookup returns CDR1 SGHNT and CDR2 YYREEE (reference sequence). The CDR3 contains 14 residues. The CDR3 region is CASSSGLISYEQYF. The DNA for the CDR3 is TGTGCCAGCAGTTCGGGACTAATCTCCTACGAGCAGTACTTC.

The genes are TRBV6-2 or TRBV6-3 and TRBJ2-1; 15 bases align to TRBD2. The CDR3 spans 15 residues. Germline V lookup: CDR1 MNHEY, CDR2 SVGEGT. J gave up 10 bases and V 6 bases, and 7 bases lay outside the gene matches. CDR3 sequence: CASSRTSGGAGEQFF. CDR3 nucleotide sequence: TGTGCCAGCAGCCGGACTAGCGGGGGGGCTGGAGAGCAGTTCTTC.

The J gene is TRBJ1-4, the V gene TRBV19; 8 bases are shared with TRBD1. Germline V lookup: CDR1 LNHDA, CDR2 SQIVND (reference sequence). There are 16 residues in the CDR3. The V gene end was trimmed by 4 bases and the J gene end by 4 bases; junction bases not matched to a gene: 8. In DNA, the CDR3 is TGTGCCAGTAGTACTTCCGGACAGGGCAATAATGAAAAACTGTTTTTT. This encodes CASSTSGQGNNEKLFF.

The chain employs TRBV6-4 and TRBJ2-3; D not certain. Trimming removed 5 bases at V and 4 bases at J, with 10 bases between. Per germline, CDR1 MRHNA and CDR2 SNTAGT. CDR3 length: 13 amino acids. The CDR3 DNA reads TGTGCCAGCAGTCAGCAGGCCCCAGATACGCAGTATTTT. Its protein is CASSQQAPDTQYF.

The rearrangement links TRBV7-9 to TRBJ2-7; D perhaps matches TRBD1 (5 bases). The CDR3 contains 14 residues. Trimming removed 3 bases at V and 2 bases at J, with 11 bases between. Germline V gene data show CDR1 as SEHNR and CDR2 as FQNEAQ (reference sequence). CDR3 in DNA: TGTGCCAGCAGCTTTCCAGGGATGGCCTACGAGCAGTACTTC. Its translation is CASSFPGMAYEQYF.

This sequence joins TRBV7-6 and TRBJ2-3; 9 nucleotides agree with TRBD2. The trim removed 5 bases at V and 1 base at J, leaving 7 bases unmatched. CDR3 length: 16 residues. The germline CDR1 and CDR2 sequences are SGHVS and FNYEAQ. DNA of the CDR3: TGTGCCAGCAGCCTCCTAGCGGGGTCGGGCACAGATACGCAGTATTTT. It is translated as CASSLLAGSGTDTQYF.

J is TRBJ1-5 and V is TRBV21-1; TRBD1 is the table's D call and was not checked against the DNA. TRBV21-1 is tagged as a pseudogene. This CDR3 is built from 14 residues. For the CDR3, the DNA is TGTGCCAGCCCAGGACATCAGTCCATCGCGCCCCAGCATTTT. Translation gives CASPGHQSIAPQHF.

J is TRBJ1-5 and V is TRBV4-2; D is possibly TRBD1 (6 bases). The germline CDR1 and CDR2 sequences are LGHNA and YNFKEQ. This CDR3 spans 15 amino acids. Trimming removed 6 bases from V and 1 base from J, with 13 bases in between. The CDR3 DNA sequence: TGTGCCAGCAGTCCGACGGGGACAAGCAATCAGCCCCAGCATTTT. It is translated as CASSPTGTSNQPQHF.

Remarks on this clone: The sample has other DNA sequences that encode this CDR3 too. The chain employs TRBV27 and TRBJ2-7; 7 bases agree with TRBD1. The CDR3 spans 13 residues. Germline V gene lookup returns CDR1 MNHEY and CDR2 SMNVEV (reference sequence). J gave up 2 bases and V 5 bases, and 3 bases lay outside the gene matches. The CDR3 is CASSLTGTYEQYF. CDR3 in DNA: TGTGCCAGCAGTCTGACAGGGACCTACGAGCAGTACTTC.

The gene calls are TRBV4-1 and TRBJ2-5; 9 bases map to TRBD2. Germline trimming cut 3 bases from V and 4 bases from J; bases unmatched to any gene: 9. The CDR3 is 16 residues long. Looked up from germline, CDR1 is MGHRA and CDR2 is YSYEKL. The DNA of the CDR3 is TGCGCCAGCAGCCACACTGAGCGGGGGGCCGTAGAGACCCAGTACTTC. This codes for CASSHTERGAVETQYF.

The genes are TRBV4-1 and TRBJ2-1, with 10 nucleotides matching TRBD2. Germline V gives CDR1 MGHRA, CDR2 YSYEKL. Unmatched junction bases numbered 1, after V lost 6 bases and J lost 2 bases. This CDR3 region has 14 residues. The CDR3 DNA reads TGCGCCAGCAGAAGCGGGGGGGCCTACAATGAGCAGTTCTTC. Encoded protein: CASRSGGAYNEQFF.

The V and J genes are TRBV5-6 and TRBJ2-7, with D hard to call. CDR3 size: 16 residues. Trimming removed 6 bases from V and 3 bases from J, with 22 bases in between. Looked up from germline, CDR1 is SGHDT and CDR2 is YYEEEE. CDR3 nucleotide sequence: TGTGCCAGCACTTACCGGGTGGCCCCTTACAACTACGAGCAGTACTTC. Its protein product is CASTYRVAPYNYEQYF.

The V and J genes are TRBV10-2 and TRBJ2-3; the match to TRBD2 covers 8 bases. Germline-derived CDR1 and CDR2 are WSHSY and SAAADI. V lost 5 bases to trimming and J lost 1 base; unmatched junction nucleotides: 5. This CDR3 is built from 15 residues. CDR3 amino acids: CASSPGTSGTDTQYF. CDR3 DNA sequence: TGCGCCAGCAGTCCCGGGACTAGTGGCACAGATACGCAGTATTTT.